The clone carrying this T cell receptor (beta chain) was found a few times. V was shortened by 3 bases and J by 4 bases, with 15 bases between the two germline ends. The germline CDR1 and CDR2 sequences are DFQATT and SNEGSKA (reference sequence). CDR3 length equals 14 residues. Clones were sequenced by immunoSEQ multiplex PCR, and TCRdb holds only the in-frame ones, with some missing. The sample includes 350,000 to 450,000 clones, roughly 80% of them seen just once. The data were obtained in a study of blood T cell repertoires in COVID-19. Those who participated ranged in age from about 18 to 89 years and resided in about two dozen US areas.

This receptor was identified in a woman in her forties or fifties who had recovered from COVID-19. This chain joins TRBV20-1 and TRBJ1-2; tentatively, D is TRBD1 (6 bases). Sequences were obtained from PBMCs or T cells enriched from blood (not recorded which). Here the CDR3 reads CSASETGTSYGYTF. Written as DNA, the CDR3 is TGCAGTGCTAGTGAGACAGGAACCTCCTATGGCTACACCTTC.